The clone carrying this T cell receptor beta chain occurred once. The antigen remains unidentified. The data are from a study of shared clonotypes between healthy human individuals. Study results and limitations: How much donors shared clonotypes was expected to be affected by sequencing depth.

Assay: immunoSEQ multiplex PCR; the TCRdb copy retains only in-frame clones and omits some. The data show around 1,900,000 clones, roughly 93% seen once. Trimming removed 6 bases from V and 0 bases from J, with 12 bases in between. Germline V lookup: CDR1 MNHNS, CDR2 SASEGT. This CDR3 comprises 15 residues. Selected positively for CCR7 and CD45RO-negative, naive CD8 cells excluded terminally differentiated effector memory CD45RA+ cells. The receptor's source is a man younger than 35 in good health. Some clones in this sample may be carry-over from other donors' samples. Sequencing was carried out using naive CD8+ T cells from PBMCs. This rearrangement joins TRBV6-1 to TRBJ2-1; D possibly uses TRBD1 or TRBD2 (5 bases each). The CDR3 DNA sequence: TGTGCCAGCAGGAGGGGATCCTACTCCTACAATGAGCAGTTCTTC. Residues: CASRRGSYSYNEQFF.